This is a list of T cell receptor beta chains from one sample in a study of cytomegalovirus exposure and HLA in healthy donors. The data were produced by immunoSEQ multiplex PCR, yet TCRdb's version contains in-frame clones alone and is incomplete. The sample has approximately 160,000 clones, around four fifths seen once; the top ten hold around 13%. Material for sequencing was PBMCs. The receptors originated from a woman aged 45-59 years in good health and CMV-seropositive. The CDR3 runs from the conserved cysteine through the conserved F or W. Each record gives: clone size, J gene, CDR3 length, V gene, D gene, CDR3 DNA, CDR3 protein. D genes are given only for firm matches. Some rows have no size entry. The others give once, few or many, or a class for an expanded clone.

>-|TRBJ1-1|13|TRBV5-1|-
TGCGCCAGCAGCATTACAGCGAACACTGAAGCTTTCTTT
CASSITANTEAFF
>-|TRBJ1-1|12|TRBV5-1|-
TGCGCCAGCAGCCTGGGGGAGGGTGAAGCTTTCTTT
CASSLGEGEAFF
>-|TRBJ1-1|15|TRBV7-9|TRBD1
TGTGCCAGCAGCCCAGGGACAGGGCATCCCACTGAAGCTTTCTTT
CASSPGTGHPTEAFF
>-|TRBJ2-7|13|TRBV5-4|TRBD2
TGTGCCAGCAGCTTACGTACGGGGGGCGAGCAGTACTTC
CASSLRTGGEQYF
>-|TRBJ2-6|18|TRBV5-4|-
TGTGCCAGCAGCTTGGTTGGGGGGGGGCGCGGTGGGGCCAACGTCCTGACTTTC
CASSLVGGGRGGANVLTF
>-|TRBJ2-7|14|TRBV7-2|-
TGTGCCAGCAGCCCGTCCGCACAGCCCTACGAGCAGTACTTC
CASSPSAQPYEQYF
>-|TRBJ2-5|15|TRBV5-1|-
TGCGCCAGCAGCTTGGACGAGGCCAGACGAGAGACCCAGTACTTC
CASSLDEARRETQYF
>-|TRBJ2-5|15|TRBV6-1|TRBD2
TGTGCCAGCAGTGTGGAGCGGGGGACCCAAGAGACCCAGTACTTC
CASSVERGTQETQYF
>once|TRBJ1-2|12|TRBV5-6|-
TGTGCCAGCAGCTTTTCTAGGAATGGCTACACCTTC
CASSFSRNGYTF
>-|TRBJ1-1|16|TRBV5-1|-
TGCGCCAGCAGCGTAGATGCCAGGGGTTTGAACACTGAAGCTTTCTTT
CASSVDARGLNTEAFF
>-|TRBJ1-2|12|TRBV6-1|-
TGTGCCAGCAACGTACAGGGCTATGGCTACACCTTC
CASNVQGYGYTF
>once|TRBJ2-1|14|TRBV27|-
TGTGCCAGCAGTTTTGGCAGTCACTACAATGAGCAGTTCTTC
CASSFGSHYNEQFF
>-|TRBJ1-2|13|TRBV14|TRBD1
TGTGCCAGCAGCCAAGTTGCAGGGGGCGGCTACACCTTC
CASSQVAGGGYTF
>once|TRBJ1-5|13|TRBV30|TRBD1
TGTGCCTGGGACAGGGGAAGCAATCAGCCCCAGCATTTT
CAWDRGSNQPQHF
>-|TRBJ2-7|12|TRBV6-5|-
TGTGCCAGCAGTTATAGAGACAGCGAGCAGTACTTC
CASSYRDSEQYF
>-|TRBJ1-5|15|TRBV6-5|-
TGTGCCAGCAGTTACTCCAGTGTCGGCAATCAGCCCCAGCATTTT
CASSYSSVGNQPQHF
>-|TRBJ2-3|15|TRBV19|TRBD1
TGTGCCAGTAGTATTGGGACAGGGAACACAGATACGCAGTATTTT
CASSIGTGNTDTQYF
>-|TRBJ2-3|16|TRBV27|-
TGTGCCAGCAGTTTATCAAAGGGGTTTCAGTTAGATACGCAGTATTTT
CASSLSKGFQLDTQYF
>-|TRBJ2-4|16|TRBV2|-
TGTGCCAGCAGTACCCGGGACACAACAGCCAAAAACATTCAGTACTTC
CASSTRDTTAKNIQYF
>-|TRBJ1-1|11|TRBV6-1|-
TGTGCCAGCAGATACACCACTGAAGCTTTCTTT
CASRYTTEAFF
>-|TRBJ2-5|13|TRBV19|-
TGTGCCAGTAGTGGCGCGGTGATGGAGACCCAGTACTTC
CASSGAVMETQYF
>-|TRBJ2-1|14|TRBV4-1|-
TGCGCCAGCAGCCTCACAGACAGGTACAATGAGCAGTTCTTC
CASSLTDRYNEQFF
>-|TRBJ1-6|15|TRBV5-1|-
TGCGCCAGCAGCTTGGAGTCAGCGCCTCTTTCACCCCTCCACTTT
CASSLESAPLSPLHF
>-|TRBJ1-2|15|TRBV4-1|-
TGCGCCAGCAGCCAAGAAACAGGGTTGGACTATGGCTACACCTTC
CASSQETGLDYGYTF
>few|TRBJ1-5|16|TRBV25-1|TRBD1
TGTGCCAGCAGTGAAGTGGGGACAGGGGGTAATCAGCCCCAGCATTTT
CASSEVGTGGNQPQHF
>-|TRBJ2-3|16|TRBV9|TRBD1
TGTGCCAGCAGCCCCCCAGGGGGATTTAGCACAGATACGCAGTATTTT
CASSPPGGFSTDTQYF
>-|TRBJ2-7|14|TRBV6-6|TRBD1
TGTGCCAGCAGTTATGGGGACAGGGGCTACGAGCAGTACTTC
CASSYGDRGYEQYF
>-|TRBJ2-7|16|TRBV29-1|TRBD2
TGCAGCGTTGAAGATCGACTAGCGGGGGGACCCTACGAGCAGTACTTC
CSVEDRLAGGPYEQYF
>-|TRBJ1-1|16|TRBV7-3|-
TGTGCCAGCAGCTTAGACTACGCAGGGGTGAACACTGAAGCTTTCTTT
CASSLDYAGVNTEAFF
>-|TRBJ1-1|15|TRBV28|-
TGTGCCAGCAGTTCAATCTTTGACACGAACACTGAAGCTTTCTTT
CASSSIFDTNTEAFF
>-|TRBJ2-7|12|TRBV14|-
TGTGCCAGCAGTGGGAGCCTCTACGAGCAGTACTTC
CASSGSLYEQYF
>-|TRBJ2-1|15|TRBV7-9|-
TGTGCCAGCAGCGAGGGGGGGGCCGCCTACAATGAGCAGTTCTTC
CASSEGGAAYNEQFF
>-|TRBJ2-7|14|TRBV7-9|-
TGCGCCAGCGGAGGGTGGACGGACGTGTACGAGCAGTACTTC
CASGGWTDVYEQYF
>-|TRBJ2-2|12|TRBV6-6|-
TGTGCCAGCAGTTACGGCCGAGGGGAGCTGTTTTTT
CASSYGRGELFF
>-|TRBJ2-3|17|TRBV9|TRBD1
TGTGCCAGCAGCGTATCAAGAGGGGGCCTTCCCACAGATACGCAGTATTTT
CASSVSRGGLPTDTQYF
>-|TRBJ1-2|12|TRBV6-5|TRBD1
TGTGCCAGCAGTTTTGGGACAGGGGACTACACCTTC
CASSFGTGDYTF
>-|TRBJ1-1|20|TRBV5-1|TRBD1
TGCGCCAGCAGCTTGGACGGGACAGCCGTTTACCGAACCGCGAACACTGAAGCTTTCTTT
CASSLDGTAVYRTANTEAFF
>-|TRBJ2-2|15|TRBV5-1|TRBD1
TGCGCCAGCAGCTCTCCGGGACAGGGGGCCGGGGAGCTGTTTTTT
CASSSPGQGAGELFF
>few|TRBJ1-2|13|TRBV25-1|TRBD1
TGTGCCAGCAGTGAGGCTGGACAGGCTGCCTACACCTTC
CASSEAGQAAYTF
>-|TRBJ1-6|15|TRBV27|TRBD1
TGTGCCAGCAGTTTATCGGGACAGGGGAATTCACCCCTCCACTTT
CASSLSGQGNSPLHF
>-|TRBJ2-3|17|TRBV6-7|TRBD2
TGTGCCAGCAGTTACCCCCTAGCCGGGGGGGCCACAGATACGCAGTATTTT
CASSYPLAGGATDTQYF
>once|TRBJ1-1|13|TRBV7-3|TRBD1
TGTGCCAGCAGCTTAGACAGGGGGACTGAAGCTTTCTTT
CASSLDRGTEAFF